Sequencing of this T cell receptor beta chain was carried out in a study of cytomegalovirus exposure and HLA in healthy donors. The study ran its PCR with 60 Vbeta and 13 Jbeta primers. Using immunoSEQ multiplex PCR, the repertoire was profiled, and TCRdb retains in-frame clones only, with some absent. The sample lists around 130,000 clones, around 82% occurring once. Germline assignment: CDR1 GTSNPN and CDR2 SVGIG (reference sequence). With 2 bases clipped from V and 2 bases from J, the junction kept 7 bases outside the gene matches. The length of the CDR3 is 18 residues. General study findings and limits: Later analysis reportedly placed an Asian-associated ancestry cluster below the approximately 700-donor mean in N-insertions. Sequencing likely generated an artifact that appeared as a cluster of highly shared sequence variants. Cytomegalovirus association was assigned to over 150 TCR beta chains.

A word on this clone: Its target is not known.

Sequencing used PBMCs. This receptor was identified in a boy aged 5-17 years in good health and CMV-seronegative. V usage is TRBV30 and J usage is TRBJ2-2, with 14 nucleotides matching TRBD2. The CDR3 DNA reads as TGTGCCTGGAGTCCGGGACTAGCGGGAGTGGGTAACACCGGGGAGCTGTTTTTT. Translated: CAWSPGLAGVGNTGELFF. Combining the CDR3 with reference TRBV30 and TRBJ2-2 gives the whole variable domain SQTIHQWPATLVQPVGSPLSLECTVEGTSNPNLYWYRQAAGRGLQLLFYSVGIGQISSEVPQNLSASRPQDRQFILSSKKLLLSDSGFYLCAWSPGLAGVGNTGELFFGEGSRLTVL.